The clone carrying this TCR beta chain appeared many times. The data derive from a study of T cells in Graves' hyperthyroidism and ophthalmopathy. This CDR3 is built from 15 residues. Trimming cost V 5 bases and J 1 base, with 14 bases left between them. From germline, CDR1 is SNHLY and CDR2 FYNNEI. Amplification of TCR beta CDR3 regions used RNA as the template. The HTBI primer set drove a first-round RT-PCR of the TCR CDR3. MiXCR, applied by TCRdb to the multiplex PCR reads, yields one record per CDR3 protein. The sample holds approximately 480,000 distinct CDR3 sequences, less than 25% seen once. This chain joins TRBV2 and TRBJ1-1; no firm D call. Sequencing input: blood. This clonotype originated in a man younger than 35 with Graves' hyperthyroidism. The CDR3 DNA follows: TGTGCCAGCAGTCCTGAAAGCGGCGGGAACACTGAAGCTTTCTTT. Translation: CASSPESGGNTEAFF. The full variable domain, with the rest looked up from reference TRBV2 and TRBJ1-1, is EPEVTQTPSHQVTQMGQEVILRCVPISNHLYFYWYRQILGQKVEFLVSFYNNEISEKSEIFDDQFSVERPDGSNFTLKIRSTKLEDSAMYFCASSPESGGNTEAFFGQGTRLTVV.